The clone carrying this T cell receptor beta chain was recorded once. Each unsorted sample relied on about 94 million PBMCs as its source of genomic DNA. The sample belongs to a study of shared clonotypes between healthy human individuals. Authors' data handling: As immunoSEQ supplied junction-only sequences (without quality scores), filtering differed. Repertoires were generated with immunoSEQ multiplex PCR, while TCRdb's copy carries only in-frame clones and drops some. Clone size and the V and J calls come from that table; the DNA yielded D and trimming. The data show hundreds of thousands of clones, over 60% seen once. The source material was PBMCs. The receptor was isolated from a woman in her 40s in good health. Some clones in this sample may be carry-over from other donors' samples.

The CDR3 sequence is CASSYGDRADTEAFF. CDR3 nucleotide sequence: TGTGCCAGCAGTTACGGGGACAGGGCGGACACTGAAGCTTTCTTT. This chain joins TRBV6-5 and TRBJ1-1, with 9 bases lining up with TRBD1. The V gene end was trimmed by 2 bases and the J gene end by 3 bases; junction bases not matched to a gene: 4. CDR1 and CDR2 (germline): MNHEY, SVGAGI. The CDR3 loop spans 15 amino acids.